These 29 T cell receptor beta chains share one sample of origin, sequenced in a study of shared T cell receptors in the human thymus. TCRdb keeps only in-frame clones here, not all; method: immunoSEQ multiplex PCR. The table shows some 400,000 clones, with about 95% occurring only once. Sequencing was performed on thymocytes. The receptors come from a human donor.

The CDR3 region has the DNA TGCGCCAGCAGCCAGGATGACGCTGATACGCAGTATTTT. Encoded protein: CASSQDDADTQYF. The gene calls are TRBV4-3 and TRBJ2-3, with unresolved D. This CDR3 region has 13 residues. With 3 bases removed from V and 6 bases from J, the gap between germline ends came to 10 bases. Germline V gives CDR1 LGHNA, CDR2 YSLEER.

The chain uses TRBV5-1 and TRBJ2-2; the match to TRBD1 covers 10 bases. V shed 4 bases and J 6 bases; nucleotides not matched to a gene: 12. This CDR3 contains 17 residues. CDR1 is SGHRS and CDR2 is YFSETQ in the germline V gene. The CDR3 here is CASSQRLTGGGPGELFF. CDR3 nucleotide sequence: TGCGCCAGCAGCCAGAGGCTGACAGGGGGCGGACCCGGGGAGCTGTTTTTT. Full variable domain (remainder filled in from reference TRBV5-1 and TRBJ2-2): KAGVTQTPRYLIKTRGQQVTLSCSPISGHRSVSWYQQTPGQGLQFLFEYFSETQRNKGNFPGRFSGRQFSNSRSEMNVSTLELGDSALYLCASSQRLTGGGPGELFFGEGSRLTVL.

The table lists this clone with a count of one. The V gene is TRBV7-8, the J gene TRBJ2-2; TRBD2 aligns across 9 bases. This CDR3 comprises 16 residues. The V gene's germline CDR1 is SGHVS and CDR2 FQNEAQ. V was clipped by 2 bases and J by 6 bases; unmatched bases: 7. The CDR3: CASSLLGLAYSGELFF. The CDR3 bases are TGTGCCAGCAGCTTACTGGGACTAGCTTACTCCGGGGAGCTGTTTTTT. Combining the CDR3 with reference TRBV7-8 and TRBJ2-2 gives the whole variable domain GAGVSQSPRYKVAKRGQDVALRCDPISGHVSLFWYQQALGQGPEFLTYFQNEAQLDKSGLPSDRFFAERPEGSVSTLKIQRTQQEDSAVYLCASSLLGLAYSGELFFGEGSRLTVL.

The CDR3 region has the DNA TGTGCCAGCAGTTTATGGGGACAGGGTCCGGGCGAGCAGTACTTC. This gives the protein CASSLWGQGPGEQYF. The genes are TRBV28 and TRBJ2-7, with 9 bases matching TRBD1. CDR3 length: 15 residues. Per germline, CDR1 MDHEN and CDR2 SYDVKM. V lost 0 bases, J lost 6 bases, and 6 bases stayed unmatched.

The chain links TRBV29-1 to TRBJ1-2, with unresolved D. The V and J ends lost 8 bases and 6 bases respectively, with 19 bases between them. Germline V gene data show CDR1 as SQVTM and CDR2 as ANQGSEA. The CDR3 covers 13 residues. The CDR3, as DNA: TGCAGCACCCGGCCCCTTGCATCCCATGGCTACACCTTC. Its protein product is CSTRPLASHGYTF.

The rearrangement joins TRBV9 to TRBJ2-1; the D gene is possibly TRBD2 (5 bases). There are 15 residues in the CDR3. Trimming took 0 bases from V and 7 from J, leaving 14 bases between them. In germline, CDR1 is SGDLS, CDR2 YYNGEE. CDR3 sequence: CASSVEGRFGNEQFF. For the CDR3, the DNA is TGTGCCAGCAGCGTAGAAGGGAGATTTGGAAATGAGCAGTTCTTC.

The V gene is TRBV23-1, the J gene TRBJ2-7, with no clear D. TRBV23-1 is placed among ORFs of uncertain function. Deletions cut 5 bases from V and 7 bases from J, with 9 bases between. The CDR3 has 11 residues. In DNA form, the CDR3 reads TGCGCCAGCAGTTCCTACGGGGAGCAGTACTTC. Its translation is CASSSYGEQYF.

CDR3 sequence reads: CASSPIGGRNEQYF. In nucleotides, the CDR3 is TGTGCCAGCAGCCCAATTGGGGGGAGGAACGAGCAGTACTTC. This chain uses TRBV27 with TRBJ2-7; a weak D match, TRBD2 (6 bases). Per the germline V gene, CDR1 is MNHEY and CDR2 is SMNVEV (reference sequence). The length of the CDR3 is 14 residues. Trimming cost V 6 bases and J 5 bases, with 17 bases left between them.

The chain couples TRBV25-1 to TRBJ1-6, with 7 bases matching TRBD1. V dropped 5 bases and J dropped 8; count of bases not matched to a gene: 6. This CDR3 is built from 14 residues. Germline V gene data show CDR1 as MGHDK and CDR2 as SYGVNS. CDR3 nucleotide sequence: TGTGCCAGCAGTACAGGGGTTTATCATTCACCCCTCCACTTT. Its translation: CASSTGVYHSPLHF.

Here the CDR3 reads CASSSLPEGTYNEQFF. DNA of the CDR3: TGTGCCAGCAGTTCCCTCCCCGAAGGGACCTACAATGAGCAGTTCTTC. The rearrangement uses TRBV6-5 and TRBJ2-1, with D hard to call. V was shortened by 4 bases and J by 2 bases, with 15 bases between the two germline ends. Germline CDR1 and CDR2: MNHEY and SVGAGI. The CDR3 has 16 amino acids.

The genes are TRBV15 and TRBJ1-4, with 8 bases lining up with TRBD1. The J segment lost 7 bases and the V segment lost 0 bases, leaving 4 bases of the junction unmatched. Germline V gene lookup returns CDR1 LNHNV and CDR2 YYDKDF (reference sequence). The CDR3 extends over 15 amino acids. CDR3 bases: TGTGCCACCAGCAGAGACGGGACAGGTGGTGAAAAACTGTTTTTT. Translated: CATSRDGTGGEKLFF.

The chain employs TRBV27 and TRBJ2-2; 8 bases match TRBD1. Per germline, CDR1 MNHEY and CDR2 SMNVEV (reference sequence). CDR3 length: 16 residues. V lost 2 bases to trimming and J lost 0 bases; unmatched junction nucleotides: 2. The CDR3 DNA reads as TGTGCCAGCAGTTTACAGGGGGCCACGAACACCGGGGAGCTGTTTTTT. Translation: CASSLQGATNTGELFF.

This chain joins TRBV28 and TRBJ1-5; D may be TRBD1 (6 bases). There are 17 residues in the CDR3. CDR1 is MDHEN and CDR2 is SYDVKM in the germline V gene. V lost 5 bases to trimming and J lost 1 base, with 18 bases between them. The DNA of the CDR3 is TGTGCCAGCAGTAGTGGGCACAGGGAGGGAAGCAATCAGCCCCAGCATTTT. Its protein is CASSSGHREGSNQPQHF. The full variable domain, completed using reference TRBV28 and TRBJ1-5, is DVKVTQSSRYLVKRTGEKVFLECVQDMDHENMFWYRQDPGLGLRLIYFSYDVKMKEKGDIPEGYSVSREKKERFSLILESASTNQTSMYLCASSSGHREGSNQPQHFGDGTRLSIL.

The genes are TRBV27 and TRBJ2-1; D perhaps matches TRBD2 (6 bases). The V end lost 7 bases, the J end lost 0 bases, and 16 bases lay between the germline ends. Germline CDR1 is MNHEY and CDR2 is SMNVEV (reference sequence). This CDR3 is built from 16 residues. The CDR3 region has the DNA TGTGCCAGCATTACGGGAGCGAGGAGCTCCTACAATGAGCAGTTCTTC. Translating gives CASITGARSSYNEQFF.

CDR3 sequence reads: CASTATSGSICEQFF. For the CDR3, the DNA is TGTGCCAGCACCGCTACTAGCGGGAGCATTTGTGAGCAGTTCTTC. The V call is TRBV28, the J call TRBJ2-1; 11 bases are shared with TRBD2. The ends lost 7 bases at V and 9 bases at J; junction bases unmatched: 11. This CDR3 is 15 amino acids long. Germline CDR1 MDHEN, CDR2 SYDVKM.

The rearrangement uses TRBV29-1 and TRBJ2-1; D perhaps matches TRBD1 (5 bases). The CDR3 covers 11 residues. Looked up from germline, CDR1 is SQVTM and CDR2 is ANQGSEA. With 3 bases removed from V and 9 bases from J, the gap between germline ends came to 9 bases. The DNA for the CDR3 is TGCAGCGTTGACAGGGCGAGTGAGCAGTTCTTC. This sequence encodes CSVDRASEQFF.

J is TRBJ2-5 and V is TRBV6-1; perhaps TRBD2 as D (6 bases). Germline assignment: CDR1 MNHNS and CDR2 SASEGT. V lost 4 bases and J 5 bases, leaving 20 bases between the germline ends. CDR3 length equals 16 residues. CDR3 in DNA: TGTGCCAGCAGTGTTATCTGGGGGGTAATACAGGAGACCCAGTACTTC. Translation: CASSVIWGVIQETQYF.

V gene TRBV5-1 combines with J gene TRBJ2-7; 11 bases match TRBD1. Germline CDR1 is SGHRS and CDR2 is YFSETQ. After removal of 0 bases from V and 3 bases from J, the junction contained 2 bases not matched to a gene. The CDR3 is 15 amino acids. The CDR3 DNA reads as TGCGCCAGCAGCTTGGCCGGGACAGGGGGCTACGAGCAGTACTTC. It yields the protein CASSLAGTGGYEQYF. Full variable domain (missing parts from reference TRBV5-1 and TRBJ2-7): KAGVTQTPRYLIKTRGQQVTLSCSPISGHRSVSWYQQTPGQGLQFLFEYFSETQRNKGNFPGRFSGRQFSNSRSEMNVSTLELGDSALYLCASSLAGTGGYEQYFGPGTRLTVT.

This clone has just one count. The chain joins TRBV6-5 to TRBJ1-2; 8 bases align to TRBD1. There are 15 residues in the CDR3. V lost 5 bases to trimming and J lost 4 bases; unmatched junction nucleotides: 9. CDR1 and CDR2 from the germline V gene are MNHEY and SVGAGI. The CDR3 protein is CASSGNGTGSYGYTF. The CDR3 bases are TGTGCCAGCAGTGGAAACGGGACAGGCTCCTATGGCTACACCTTC.

The chain is built from TRBV7-9 and TRBJ2-5; 8 positions agree with TRBD1. V gave up 5 bases and J gave up 5 bases; unmatched junction bases: 4. The CDR3 loop spans 13 amino acids. Germline loops: CDR1 SEHNR, CDR2 FQNEAQ (reference sequence). This chain's CDR3 is CASSEDRAETQYF. CDR3 nucleotide sequence: TGTGCCAGCAGCGAGGACAGGGCCGAGACCCAGTACTTC.

This chain joins TRBV29-1 and TRBJ1-2, with 9 bases fitting TRBD1. Germline V lookup: CDR1 SQVTM, CDR2 ANQGSEA. Trimming cost V 6 bases and J 6 bases; bases outside gene matches: 11. This CDR3 region has 14 residues. The CDR3 DNA follows: TGCAGCGTGCGTAAATCGGGACAGGGAGATGGCTACACCTTC. Translated: CSVRKSGQGDGYTF.

V and J are TRBV30 and TRBJ1-1; 7 positions agree with TRBD1. Per germline, CDR1 GTSNPN and CDR2 SVGIG (reference sequence). The CDR3 runs to 12 residues. V was clipped by 5 bases and J by 12 bases; unmatched bases: 12. CDR3 loop: CAWGTGDYGTFF. The DNA of the CDR3 is TGTGCCTGGGGTACAGGGGATTATGGCACTTTCTTT.

V gene TRBV10-2 combines with J gene TRBJ2-6; D is ambiguous. The V gene lost 7 bases and the J gene lost 0 bases, with 7 bases spanning the gap. Germline assignment: CDR1 WSHSY and CDR2 SAAADI. The CDR3 consists of 14 residues. CDR3 DNA sequence: TGCGCCAGCACCTTCGCCTCTGGGGCCAACGTCCTGACTTTC. Its translation: CASTFASGANVLTF.

The genes are TRBV28 and TRBJ1-4; 11 nucleotides agree with TRBD1. The length of the CDR3 is 18 residues. The germline CDR1 and CDR2 sequences are MDHEN and SYDVKM. The ends lost 2 bases at V and 6 bases at J; junction bases unmatched: 11. The CDR3 loop reads CASSLVGQGELGDEKLFF. CDR3 DNA: TGTGCCAGCAGTTTAGTGGGACAGGGGGAGCTAGGCGATGAAAAACTGTTTTTT. The variable domain in full, with the rest retrieved from reference TRBV28 and TRBJ1-4, is DVKVTQSSRYLVKRTGEKVFLECVQDMDHENMFWYRQDPGLGLRLIYFSYDVKMKEKGDIPEGYSVSREKKERFSLILESASTNQTSMYLCASSLVGQGELGDEKLFFGSGTQLSVL.

The rearrangement links TRBV7-3 to TRBJ1-4; 9 bases fit TRBD1. The junction had 8 bases not matched to a gene; V was cut back by 2 bases and J by 4 bases. Germline-derived CDR1 and CDR2 are SGHTA and FQGTGA. The CDR3 is 17 amino acids. Here the CDR3 DNA reads TGTGCCAGCAGCTTAGGGGGACAGGGCGGGCATAATGAAAAACTGTTTTTT. Protein: CASSLGGQGGHNEKLFF.

The chain recombines TRBV6-4 with TRBJ2-7, with D unclear. The CDR3 covers 13 residues. The germline V and J ends were trimmed by 5 bases and 3 bases, with 11 bases remaining between them. Germline V gene sequence: CDR1 MRHNA, CDR2 SNTAGT. Written as DNA, the CDR3 is TGTGCCAGCAGTAGGTGGGCCCACTACGAGCAGTACTTC. It encodes CASSRWAHYEQYF.

This clone was counted only a few times. This chain links TRBV15 with TRBJ1-2; D is uncertain. Germline CDR1 reads LNHNV; CDR2 reads YYDKDF (reference sequence). Deletions cut 10 bases from V and 4 bases from J, with 7 bases between. The CDR3 totals 10 residues. In DNA form, the CDR3 reads TGTGCCAGCAACGTCTATGGCTACACCTTC. Residues: CASNVYGYTF.

About this clone itself: A junction boundary mismatches the germline segment, possibly from a read error. The gene calls are TRBV19 and TRBJ2-2, with no clear D. The CDR3 is 15 amino acids. The germline CDR1 and CDR2 sequences are LNHDA and SQIVND (reference sequence). The CDR3 bases are TGTGCCACCGCCCCTTCTGCTGAGAACCCCGGGGAGCTGTTTTTT. It specifies CATAPSAENPGELFF.

V is TRBV28 and J is TRBJ2-4; D unclear. CDR3 length: 11 amino acids. Trimming left V 7 bases short and J 3 bases short, with 4 bases between. Germline assignment: CDR1 MDHEN and CDR2 SYDVKM. DNA for the CDR3: TGTGCCAGCATGGGCAAAAACATTCAGTACTTC. Amino acid sequence: CASMGKNIQYF.